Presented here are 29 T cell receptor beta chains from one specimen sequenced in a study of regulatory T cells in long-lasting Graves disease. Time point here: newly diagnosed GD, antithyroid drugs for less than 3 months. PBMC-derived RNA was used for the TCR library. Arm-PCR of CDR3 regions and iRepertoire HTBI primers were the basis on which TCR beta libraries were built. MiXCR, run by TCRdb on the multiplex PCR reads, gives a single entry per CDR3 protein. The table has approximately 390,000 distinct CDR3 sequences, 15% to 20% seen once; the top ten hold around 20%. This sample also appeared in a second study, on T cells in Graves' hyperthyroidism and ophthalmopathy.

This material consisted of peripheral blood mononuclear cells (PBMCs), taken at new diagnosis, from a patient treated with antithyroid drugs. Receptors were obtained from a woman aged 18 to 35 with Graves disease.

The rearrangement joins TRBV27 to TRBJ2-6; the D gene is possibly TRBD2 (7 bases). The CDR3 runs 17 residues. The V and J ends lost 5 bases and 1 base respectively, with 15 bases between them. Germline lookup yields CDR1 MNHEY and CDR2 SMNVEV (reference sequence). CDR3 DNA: TGTGCCAGCAGTCCTCGGGGGGCATTATCTGGGGCCAACGTCCTGACTTTC. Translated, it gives CASSPRGALSGANVLTF.

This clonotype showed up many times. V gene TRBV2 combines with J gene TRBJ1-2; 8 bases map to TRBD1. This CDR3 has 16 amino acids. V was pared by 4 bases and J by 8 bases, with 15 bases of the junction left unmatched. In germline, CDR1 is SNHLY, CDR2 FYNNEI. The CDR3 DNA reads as TGTGCCAGCAGTGCGTTCTGGACAGGGTCTATAGGGGGCTACACCTTC. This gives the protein CASSAFWTGSIGGYTF.

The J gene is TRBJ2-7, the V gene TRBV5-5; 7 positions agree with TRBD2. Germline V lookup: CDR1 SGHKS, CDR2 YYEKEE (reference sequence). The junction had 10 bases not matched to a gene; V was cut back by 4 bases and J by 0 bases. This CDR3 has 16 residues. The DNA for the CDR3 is TGTGCCAGCAGCCCCCCGGGACTACGAAACTCCTACGAGCAGTACTTC. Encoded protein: CASSPPGLRNSYEQYF.

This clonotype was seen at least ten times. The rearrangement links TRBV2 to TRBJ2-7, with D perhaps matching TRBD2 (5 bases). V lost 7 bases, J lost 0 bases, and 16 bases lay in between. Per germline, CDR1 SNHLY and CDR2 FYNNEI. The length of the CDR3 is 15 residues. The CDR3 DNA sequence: TGTGCCAGCAAAATGGACTCCGACTACTCCTACGAGCAGTACTTC. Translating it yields CASKMDSDYSYEQYF.

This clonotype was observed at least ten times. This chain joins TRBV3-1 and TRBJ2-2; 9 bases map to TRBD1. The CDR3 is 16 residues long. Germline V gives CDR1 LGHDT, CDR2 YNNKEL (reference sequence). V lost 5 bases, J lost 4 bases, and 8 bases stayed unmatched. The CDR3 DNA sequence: TGTGCCAGCAGCTTTCGACAGGGGGGGAGCACCGGGGAGCTGTTTTTT. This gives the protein CASSFRQGGSTGELFF.

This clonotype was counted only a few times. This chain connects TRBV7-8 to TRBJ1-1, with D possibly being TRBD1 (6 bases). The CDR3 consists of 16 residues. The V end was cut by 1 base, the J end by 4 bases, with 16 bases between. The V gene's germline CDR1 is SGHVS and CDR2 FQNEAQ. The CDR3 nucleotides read TGTGCCAGCAGCTTAGGTCGCGAGGGGGTCGGCACTGAAGCTTTCTTT. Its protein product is CASSLGREGVGTEAFF.

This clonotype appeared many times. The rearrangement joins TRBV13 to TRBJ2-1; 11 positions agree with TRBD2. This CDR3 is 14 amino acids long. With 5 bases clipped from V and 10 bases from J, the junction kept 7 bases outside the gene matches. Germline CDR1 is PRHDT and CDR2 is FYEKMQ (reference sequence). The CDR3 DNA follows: TGTGCCAGCAGCCTCGAGGCTAGCGGGGGGGAGCAGTTCTTC. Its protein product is CASSLEASGGEQFF.

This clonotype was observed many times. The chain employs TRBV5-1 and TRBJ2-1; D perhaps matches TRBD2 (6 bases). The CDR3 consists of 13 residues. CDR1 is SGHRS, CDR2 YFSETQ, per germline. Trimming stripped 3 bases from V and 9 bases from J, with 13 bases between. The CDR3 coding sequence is TGCGCCAGCAGCTCCGGACCAGCGGGTGAGCAGTTCTTC. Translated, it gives CASSSGPAGEQFF.

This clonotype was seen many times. CDR3 in amino acids: CASSSQGGNTEAFF. The DNA of the CDR3 is TGCGCCAGCAGTTCACAGGGGGGAAACACTGAAGCTTTCTTT. The chain is built from TRBV5-1 and TRBJ1-1; TRBD1 matches at 8 bases. Germline CDR1 is SGHRS and CDR2 is YFSETQ. Trimming cost V 5 bases and J 2 bases; bases outside gene matches: 5. CDR3 size: 14 residues.

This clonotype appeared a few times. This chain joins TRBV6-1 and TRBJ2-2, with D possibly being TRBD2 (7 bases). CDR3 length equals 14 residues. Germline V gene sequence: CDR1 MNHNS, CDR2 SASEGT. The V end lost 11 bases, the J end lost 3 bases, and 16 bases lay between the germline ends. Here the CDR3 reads CACRGGLDTGELFF. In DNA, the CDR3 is TGTGCCTGTAGGGGGGGCCTCGACACCGGGGAGCTGTTTTTT.

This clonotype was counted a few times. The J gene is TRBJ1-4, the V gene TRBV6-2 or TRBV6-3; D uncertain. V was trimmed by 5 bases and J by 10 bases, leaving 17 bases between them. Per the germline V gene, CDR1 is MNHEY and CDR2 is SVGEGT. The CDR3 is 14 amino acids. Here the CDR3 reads CASSEVEGWGKLFF. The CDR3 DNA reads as TGTGCCAGCAGTGAAGTAGAAGGGTGGGGAAAACTGTTTTTT.

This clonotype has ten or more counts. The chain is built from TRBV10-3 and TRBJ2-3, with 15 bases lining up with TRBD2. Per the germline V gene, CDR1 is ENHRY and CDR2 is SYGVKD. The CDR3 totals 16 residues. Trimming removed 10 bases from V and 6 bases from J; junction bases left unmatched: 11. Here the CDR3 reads CATTGTSGRTRDTQYF. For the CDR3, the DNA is TGTGCCACCACCGGGACTAGCGGGAGGACCCGGGATACGCAGTATTTT.

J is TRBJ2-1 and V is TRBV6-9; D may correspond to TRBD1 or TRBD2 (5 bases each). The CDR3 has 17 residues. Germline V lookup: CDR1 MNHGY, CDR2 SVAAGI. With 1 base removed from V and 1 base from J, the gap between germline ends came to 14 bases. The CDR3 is CASSYFSGTASYNEQFF. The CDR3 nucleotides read TGTGCCAGCAGTTATTTCTCCGGGACGGCATCCTACAATGAGCAGTTCTTC.

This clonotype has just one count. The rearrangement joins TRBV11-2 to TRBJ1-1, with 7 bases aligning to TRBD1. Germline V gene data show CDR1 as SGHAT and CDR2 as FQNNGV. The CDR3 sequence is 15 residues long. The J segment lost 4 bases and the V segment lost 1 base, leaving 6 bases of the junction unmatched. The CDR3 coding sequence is TGTGCCAGCAGCTTAGGGATTGGGACAGCCACTGAAGCTTTCTTT. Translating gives CASSLGIGTATEAFF. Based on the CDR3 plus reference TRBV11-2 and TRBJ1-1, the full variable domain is EAGVAQSPRYKIIEKRQSVAFWCNPISGHATLYWYQQILGQGPKLLIQFQNNGVVDDSQLPKDRFSAERLKGVDSTLKIQPAKLEDSAVYLCASSLGIGTATEAFFGQGTRLTVV.

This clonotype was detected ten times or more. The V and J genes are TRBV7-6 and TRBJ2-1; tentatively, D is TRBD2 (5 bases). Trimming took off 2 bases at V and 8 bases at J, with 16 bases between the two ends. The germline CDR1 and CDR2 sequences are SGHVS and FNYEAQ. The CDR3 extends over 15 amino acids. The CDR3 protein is CASSLWARDLDEQFF. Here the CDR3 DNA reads TGTGCCAGCAGCTTATGGGCTCGGGATCTCGATGAGCAGTTCTTC.

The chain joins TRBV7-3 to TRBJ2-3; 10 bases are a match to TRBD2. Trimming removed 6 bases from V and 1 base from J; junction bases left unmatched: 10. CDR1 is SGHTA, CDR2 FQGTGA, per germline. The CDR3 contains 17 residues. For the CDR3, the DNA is TGTGCCAGCAGTTCTCTAGCGGGGGCGGGGGGCACAGATACGCAGTATTTT. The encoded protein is CASSSLAGAGGTDTQYF.

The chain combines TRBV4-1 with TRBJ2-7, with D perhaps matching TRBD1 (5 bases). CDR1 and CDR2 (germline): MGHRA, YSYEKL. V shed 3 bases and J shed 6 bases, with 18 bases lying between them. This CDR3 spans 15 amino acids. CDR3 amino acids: CASSQVVGASGEQYF. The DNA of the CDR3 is TGCGCCAGCAGCCAGGTAGTAGGGGCCTCTGGCGAGCAGTACTTC.

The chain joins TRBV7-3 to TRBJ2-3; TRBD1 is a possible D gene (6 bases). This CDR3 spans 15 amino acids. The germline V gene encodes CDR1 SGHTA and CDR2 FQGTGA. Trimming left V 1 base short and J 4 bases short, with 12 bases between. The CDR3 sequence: CASSLNPQGADTQYF. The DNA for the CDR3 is TGTGCCAGCAGCTTAAATCCACAGGGAGCAGATACGCAGTATTTT.

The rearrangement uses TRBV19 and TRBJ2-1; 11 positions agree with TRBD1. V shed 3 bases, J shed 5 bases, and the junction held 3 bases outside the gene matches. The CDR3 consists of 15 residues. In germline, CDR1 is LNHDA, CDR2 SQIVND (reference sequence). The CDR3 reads CASSMGTGGNNEQFF. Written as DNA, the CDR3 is TGTGCCAGTAGTATGGGGACAGGGGGGAACAATGAGCAGTTCTTC.

The CDR3 bases are TGCGCCAGCAGCTCCCGGGGGGGACTAGCGGACGCGAACACCGGGGAGCTGTTTTTT. The encoded protein is CASSSRGGLADANTGELFF. The rearrangement joins TRBV5-1 to TRBJ2-2; 11 nucleotides line up with TRBD2. The V and J ends lost 3 bases and 0 bases, in that order; junction bases with no gene match: 10. The germline V gene has CDR1 SGHRS and CDR2 YFSETQ. This CDR3 has 19 residues.

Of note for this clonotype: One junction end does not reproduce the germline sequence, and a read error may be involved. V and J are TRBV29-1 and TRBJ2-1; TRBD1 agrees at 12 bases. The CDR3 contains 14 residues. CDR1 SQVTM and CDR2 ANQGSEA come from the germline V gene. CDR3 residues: CSLDRDRGLDEQFF. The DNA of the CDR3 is TGCAGCCTTGACCGGGACAGGGGGCTCGATGAGCAGTTCTTC.

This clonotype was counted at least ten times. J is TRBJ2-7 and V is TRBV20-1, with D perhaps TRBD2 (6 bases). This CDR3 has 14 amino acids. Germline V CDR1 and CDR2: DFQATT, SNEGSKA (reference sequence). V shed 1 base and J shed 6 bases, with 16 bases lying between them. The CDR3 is CSARVSGEVGEQYF. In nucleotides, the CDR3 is TGCAGTGCTAGAGTCTCGGGGGAGGTAGGCGAGCAGTACTTC.

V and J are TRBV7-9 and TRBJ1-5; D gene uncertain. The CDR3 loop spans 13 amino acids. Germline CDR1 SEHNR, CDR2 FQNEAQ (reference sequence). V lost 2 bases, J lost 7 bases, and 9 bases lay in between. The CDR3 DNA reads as TGTGCCAGCAGCTTATCCCCCGAACAGCCCCAGCATTTT. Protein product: CASSLSPEQPQHF.

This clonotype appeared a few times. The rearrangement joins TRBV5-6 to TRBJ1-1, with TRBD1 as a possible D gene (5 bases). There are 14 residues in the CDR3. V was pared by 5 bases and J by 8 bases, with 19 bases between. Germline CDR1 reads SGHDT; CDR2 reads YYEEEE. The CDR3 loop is CASSFLTRDGEAFF. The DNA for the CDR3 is TGTGCCAGCAGTTTTCTGACACGGGACGGGGAAGCTTTCTTT.

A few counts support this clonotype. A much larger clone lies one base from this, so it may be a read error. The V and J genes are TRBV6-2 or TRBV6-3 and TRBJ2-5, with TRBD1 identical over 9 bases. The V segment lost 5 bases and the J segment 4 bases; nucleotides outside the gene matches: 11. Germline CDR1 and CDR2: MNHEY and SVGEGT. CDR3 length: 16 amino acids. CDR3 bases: TGTGCCAGCAGTGTAGAGACAGGGGGTTCATTAGAGACCCAGTACTTC. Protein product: CASSVETGGSLETQYF.

The CDR3 DNA reads TGTGCCATCACCACGACAGATAATTCACCCCTCCACTTT. This translates into CAITTTDNSPLHF. The J gene is TRBJ1-6, the V gene TRBV10-3; maybe TRBD1 (5 bases). V was cut by 7 bases and J by 5 bases, with 9 bases left in between. This CDR3 has 13 amino acids. Germline CDR1 and CDR2: ENHRY and SYGVKD.

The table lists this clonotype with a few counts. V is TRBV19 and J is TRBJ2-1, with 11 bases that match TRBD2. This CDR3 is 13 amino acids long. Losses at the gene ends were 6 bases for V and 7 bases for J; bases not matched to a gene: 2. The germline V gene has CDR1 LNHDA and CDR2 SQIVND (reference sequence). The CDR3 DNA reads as TGTGCCAGTAGCTGGACTAGCGGGAATGAGCAGTTCTTC. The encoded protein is CASSWTSGNEQFF.

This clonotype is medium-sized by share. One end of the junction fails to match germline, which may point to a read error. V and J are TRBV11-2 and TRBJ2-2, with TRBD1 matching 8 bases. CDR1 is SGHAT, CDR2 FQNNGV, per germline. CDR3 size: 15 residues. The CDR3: CASSLGQGAIGELFF. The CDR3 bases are TGTGCCAGCAGTTTAGGCCAGGGGGCGATCGGGGAGCTGTTTTTT.

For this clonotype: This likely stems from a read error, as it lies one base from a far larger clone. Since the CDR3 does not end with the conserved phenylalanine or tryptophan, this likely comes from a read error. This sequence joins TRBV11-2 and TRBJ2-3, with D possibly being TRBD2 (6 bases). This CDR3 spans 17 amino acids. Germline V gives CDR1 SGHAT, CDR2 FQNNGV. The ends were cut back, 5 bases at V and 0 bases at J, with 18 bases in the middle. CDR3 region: CASSPGTPGSSTDTQYS. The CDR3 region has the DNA TGTGCCAGCAGCCCGGGGACTCCTGGGTCGAGCACAGATACGCAGTATTCT.